This record concerns one T cell receptor (beta chain) sequence. One end of the junction fails to match germline, which may point to a read error. Beta-chain TCR CDR3 regions were amplified from RNA transcripts. RT-PCR with HTBI primers came first, then second-round multiplex PCR. TCRdb processed the multiplex PCR reads anew with MiXCR; each CDR3 protein has one entry. The table lists hundreds of thousands of distinct CDR3 sequences, 40% of them singletons. These data are taken from a study of Graves' ophthalmopathy and Graves' hyperthyroidism. This CDR3 has 13 residues. In germline, CDR1 is SEHNR, CDR2 FQNEAQ (reference sequence). Other autoimmune diseases, uncontrolled infections, pregnancy and lactation each led to patient exclusion.

This TCR was sampled from an adult man with Graves' ophthalmopathy. The chain joins TRBV7-9 to TRBJ1-1; 9 nucleotides line up with TRBD1. The sample taken for sequencing was peripheral blood. CDR3 in DNA: TGTGCCGGCAGCCCCGTACAGGGGGCAGAAGCTTTCTTT. As protein: CAGSPVQGAEAFF.